The present TCR beta chain was sequenced within a study of blood T cell repertoires in COVID-19. Looking at the study overall: Acute and convalescent COVID-19 samples came from the United States, Italy and Spain. T cells, B-cell-depleted T cells, or PBMCs provided the cDNA or gDNA that served as material.

The V gene end was trimmed by 4 bases and the J gene end by 2 bases; junction bases not matched to a gene: 4. Per germline, CDR1 SGHRS and CDR2 YFSETQ. The CDR3 is made up of 16 amino acids. The table came from immunoSEQ multiplex PCR; TCRdb's copy has only in-frame clones and leaves some out. Found here are 79,000 or so clones, around 86% of them singletons; the top ten hold more than 0.95%. The genes are TRBV5-1 and TRBJ2-2; TRBD1 matches at 11 bases. The sequenced material came from peripheral blood. This TCR derives from a human donor in a cohort sampled during active COVID-19. CDR3 sequence (DNA): TGCGCCAGCAGCCGGGGACAGGGGGTAAACACCGGGGAGCTGTTTTTT. Translation: CASSRGQGVNTGELFF.